The entry below gives a single T cell receptor beta chain sequence along with its context. Its target is not known. The CDR3 has 14 residues. Germline-derived CDR1 and CDR2 are SGHDN and FVKESK. Trimming took off 1 base at V and 4 bases at J, with 10 bases between the two ends. The data derive from a study of PD-1 blockade in classical Hodgkin lymphoma. At the level of the study: Patients got intravenous nivolumab 3 mg/kg every 2 weeks. Study results and caveats: As was reported, newly diagnosed patients showed lower baseline TCR diversity than healthy donors did.

Described time point: cycle 4 day 1 (C4D1), after more than five weeks of nivolumab. Each and every patient relapsed after autologous stem cell transplantation, and patients got differing brentuximab vedotin exposure. Clones were sequenced by immunoSEQ multiplex PCR, and TCRdb holds only the in-frame ones, with some missing. The profile shows some 21,000 clones, 75% to 90% of them singletons. The chain uses TRBV14 and TRBJ1-1; no definite D call. The clonotype comes from a human donor with classical Hodgkin lymphoma. The source material was peripheral blood mononuclear cells (PBMCs), sampled before the fourth cycle of nivolumab. The CDR3 is CASSQVQPGTEAFF. CDR3 in DNA: TGTGCCAGCAGCCAAGTTCAGCCGGGCACTGAAGCTTTCTTT.